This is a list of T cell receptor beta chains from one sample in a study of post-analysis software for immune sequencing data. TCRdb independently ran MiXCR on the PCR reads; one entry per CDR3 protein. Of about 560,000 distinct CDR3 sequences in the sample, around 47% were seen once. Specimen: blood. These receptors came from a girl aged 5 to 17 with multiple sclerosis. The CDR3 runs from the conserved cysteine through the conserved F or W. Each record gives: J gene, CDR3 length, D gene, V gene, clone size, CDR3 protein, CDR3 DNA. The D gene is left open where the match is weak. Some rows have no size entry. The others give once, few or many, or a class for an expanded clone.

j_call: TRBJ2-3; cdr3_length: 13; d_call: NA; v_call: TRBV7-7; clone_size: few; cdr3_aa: CASSPYDTDTQYF; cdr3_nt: TGTGCTAGCAGCCCCTATGACACAGATACGCAGTATTTT
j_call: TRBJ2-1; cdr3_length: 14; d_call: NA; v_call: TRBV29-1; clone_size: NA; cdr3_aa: CSVDLTGSYNEQFF; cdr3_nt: TGCAGCGTTGACCTGACAGGCTCCTACAATGAGCAGTTCTTC
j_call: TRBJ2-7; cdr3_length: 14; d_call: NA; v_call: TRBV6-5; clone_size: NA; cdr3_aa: CASSRTLTTYEQYF; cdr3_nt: TGTGCCAGCAGCCGGACATTGACGACCTACGAGCAGTACTTC
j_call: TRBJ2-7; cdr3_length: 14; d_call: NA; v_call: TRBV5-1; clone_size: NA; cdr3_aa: CASSLAWENYEQYF; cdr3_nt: TGCGCCAGCAGCTTGGCCTGGGAGAACTACGAGCAGTACTTC
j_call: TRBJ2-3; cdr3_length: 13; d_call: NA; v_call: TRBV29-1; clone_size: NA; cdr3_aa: CSGAGTSTDTQYF; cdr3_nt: TGCAGCGGAGCAGGGACCAGCACAGATACGCAGTATTTT
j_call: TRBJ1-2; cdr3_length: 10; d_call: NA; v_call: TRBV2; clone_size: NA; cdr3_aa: CASSDNGYTF; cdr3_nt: TGTGCCAGCAGTGACAATGGCTACACCTTC
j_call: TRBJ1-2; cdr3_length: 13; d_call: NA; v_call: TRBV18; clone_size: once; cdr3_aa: CASALAEYYGYTF; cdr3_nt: TGTGCCAGCGCGCTGGCGGAATACTATGGCTACACCTTC
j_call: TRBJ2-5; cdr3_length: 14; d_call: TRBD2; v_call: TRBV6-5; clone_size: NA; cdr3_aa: CASSSSGARETQYF; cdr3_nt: TGTGCCAGCAGTTCAAGCGGGGCCAGAGAGACCCAGTACTTC
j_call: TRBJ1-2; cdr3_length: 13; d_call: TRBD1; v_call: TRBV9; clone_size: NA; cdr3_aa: CASSGQGGNGYTF; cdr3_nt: TGTGCCAGCAGCGGACAGGGAGGTAATGGCTACACCTTC
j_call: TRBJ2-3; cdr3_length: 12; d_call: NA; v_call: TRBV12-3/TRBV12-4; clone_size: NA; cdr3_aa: CASSAGGDTQYF; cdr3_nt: TGTGCCAGCAGTGCCGGGGGAGATACGCAGTATTTT
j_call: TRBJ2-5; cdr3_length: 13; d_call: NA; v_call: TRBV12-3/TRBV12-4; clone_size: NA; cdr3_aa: CASSLEPQETQYF; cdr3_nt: TGTGCCAGCAGCCTGGAACCCCAAGAGACCCAGTACTTC
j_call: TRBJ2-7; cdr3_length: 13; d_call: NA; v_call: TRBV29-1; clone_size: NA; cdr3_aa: CSVRSGRGYEQYF; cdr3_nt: TGCAGCGTCCGTAGCGGCCGGGGTTACGAGCAGTACTTC
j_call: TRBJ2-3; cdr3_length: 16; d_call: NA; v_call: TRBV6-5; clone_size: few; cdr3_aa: CASSPSPGSSTDTQYF; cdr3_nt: TGTGCCAGCAGTCCCTCCCCCGGGTCTAGCACAGATACGCAGTATTTT
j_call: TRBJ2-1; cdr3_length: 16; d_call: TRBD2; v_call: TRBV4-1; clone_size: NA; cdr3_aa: CASSQGREGSYNEQFF; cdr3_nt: TGCGCCAGCAGCCAGGGGCGGGAGGGCTCCTACAATGAGCAGTTCTTC
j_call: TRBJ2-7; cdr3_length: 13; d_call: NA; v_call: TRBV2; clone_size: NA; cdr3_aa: CASRDDRTYEQYF; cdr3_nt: TGTGCCAGCAGGGATGACAGGACCTACGAGCAGTACTTC
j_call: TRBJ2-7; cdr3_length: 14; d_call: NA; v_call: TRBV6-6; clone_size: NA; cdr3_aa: CASSPAGVSYEQYF; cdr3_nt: TGTGCCAGCAGTCCCGCCGGGGTCTCCTACGAGCAGTACTTC
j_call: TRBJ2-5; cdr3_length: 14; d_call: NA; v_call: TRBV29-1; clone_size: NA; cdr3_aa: CSVGTPLGQETQYF; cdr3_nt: TGCAGCGTCGGGACACCCTTGGGACAAGAGACCCAGTACTTC